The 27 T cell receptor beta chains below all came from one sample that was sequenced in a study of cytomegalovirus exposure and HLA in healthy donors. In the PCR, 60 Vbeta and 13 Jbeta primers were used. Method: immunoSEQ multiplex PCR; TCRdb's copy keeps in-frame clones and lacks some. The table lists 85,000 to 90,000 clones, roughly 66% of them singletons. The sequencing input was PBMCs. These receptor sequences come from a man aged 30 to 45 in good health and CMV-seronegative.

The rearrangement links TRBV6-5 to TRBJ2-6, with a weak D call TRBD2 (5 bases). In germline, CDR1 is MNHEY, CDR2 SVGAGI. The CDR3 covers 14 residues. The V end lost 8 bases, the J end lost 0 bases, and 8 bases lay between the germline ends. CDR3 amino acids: CASSGSSGANVLTF. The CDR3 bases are TGTGCCAGCTCGGGGAGCTCTGGGGCCAACGTCCTGACTTTC.

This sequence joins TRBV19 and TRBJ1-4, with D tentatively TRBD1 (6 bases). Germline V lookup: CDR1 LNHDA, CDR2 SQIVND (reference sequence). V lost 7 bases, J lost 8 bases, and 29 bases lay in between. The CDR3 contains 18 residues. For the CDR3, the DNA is TGTGCCAGTAAAATTTGGGGGACACTTCTTCGCGGAGAAGAAAAACTGTTTTTT. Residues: CASKIWGTLLRGEEKLFF.

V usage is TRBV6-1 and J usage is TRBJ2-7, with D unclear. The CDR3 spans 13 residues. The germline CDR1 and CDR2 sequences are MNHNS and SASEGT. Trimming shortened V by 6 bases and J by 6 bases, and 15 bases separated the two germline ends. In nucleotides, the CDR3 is TGTGCCAGCAGACCGGGTTGGTTGGTCGAGCAGTACTTC. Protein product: CASRPGWLVEQYF.

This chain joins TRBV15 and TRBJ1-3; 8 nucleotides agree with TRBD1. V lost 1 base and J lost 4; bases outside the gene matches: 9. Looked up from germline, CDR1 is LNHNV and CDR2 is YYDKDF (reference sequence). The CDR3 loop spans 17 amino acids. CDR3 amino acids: CATSRVTGAGAGNTIYF. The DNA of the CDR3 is TGTGCCACCAGCAGAGTGACAGGGGCAGGGGCGGGAAACACCATATATTTT.

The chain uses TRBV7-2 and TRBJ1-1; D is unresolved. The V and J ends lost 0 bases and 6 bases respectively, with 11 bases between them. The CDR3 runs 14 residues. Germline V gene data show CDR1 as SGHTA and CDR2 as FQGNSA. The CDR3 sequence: CASSLARESPEAFF. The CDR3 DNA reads TGTGCCAGCAGCTTAGCTCGGGAGAGCCCTGAAGCTTTCTTT.

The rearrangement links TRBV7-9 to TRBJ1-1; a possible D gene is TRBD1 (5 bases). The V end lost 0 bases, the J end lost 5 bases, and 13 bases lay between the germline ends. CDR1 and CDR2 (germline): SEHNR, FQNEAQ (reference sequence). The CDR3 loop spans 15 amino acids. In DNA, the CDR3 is TGTGCCAGCAGCTTAGCAGGGGCTACGACTACTGAAGCTTTCTTT. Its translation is CASSLAGATTTEAFF.

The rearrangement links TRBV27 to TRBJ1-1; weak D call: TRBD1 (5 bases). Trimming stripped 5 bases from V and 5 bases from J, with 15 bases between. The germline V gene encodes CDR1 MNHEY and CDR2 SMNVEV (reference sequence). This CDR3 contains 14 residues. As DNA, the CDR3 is TGTGCCAGCAGTCCGGGGGGTATGAGGACTGAAGCTTTCTTT. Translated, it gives CASSPGGMRTEAFF.

CDR3 residues: CASSPIRQSHEQFF. For the CDR3, the DNA is TGCGCCAGCAGCCCCATACGACAGTCCCATGAGCAGTTCTTC. The chain employs TRBV4-3 and TRBJ2-1, with a tentative D call TRBD1 (5 bases). This CDR3 is 14 amino acids long. From germline, CDR1 is LGHNA and CDR2 YSLEER. V lost 4 bases and J lost 8, with 15 bases in between.

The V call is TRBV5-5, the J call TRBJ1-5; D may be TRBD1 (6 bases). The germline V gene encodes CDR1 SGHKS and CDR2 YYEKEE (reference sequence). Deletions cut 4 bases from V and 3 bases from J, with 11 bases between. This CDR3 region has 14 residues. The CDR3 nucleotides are TGTGCCAGCAGCCGGAACAGGGCCAATCAGCCCCAGCATTTT. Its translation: CASSRNRANQPQHF.

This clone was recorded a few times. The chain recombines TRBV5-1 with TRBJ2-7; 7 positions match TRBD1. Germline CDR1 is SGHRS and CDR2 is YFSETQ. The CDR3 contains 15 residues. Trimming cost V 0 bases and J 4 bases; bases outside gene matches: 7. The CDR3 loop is CASSLEGAFTYEQYF. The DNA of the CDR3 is TGCGCCAGCAGCTTGGAGGGGGCTTTTACTTACGAGCAGTACTTC.

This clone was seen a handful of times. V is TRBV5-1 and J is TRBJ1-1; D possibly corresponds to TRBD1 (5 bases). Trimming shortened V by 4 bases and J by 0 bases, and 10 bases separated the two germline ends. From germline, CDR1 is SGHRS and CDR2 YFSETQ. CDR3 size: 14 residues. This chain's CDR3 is CASSVDSVNTEAFF. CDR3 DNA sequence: TGCGCCAGCAGCGTTGACAGCGTGAACACTGAAGCTTTCTTT. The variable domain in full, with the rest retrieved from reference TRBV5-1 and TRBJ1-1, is KAGVTQTPRYLIKTRGQQVTLSCSPISGHRSVSWYQQTPGQGLQFLFEYFSETQRNKGNFPGRFSGRQFSNSRSEMNVSTLELGDSALYLCASSVDSVNTEAFFGQGTRLTVV.

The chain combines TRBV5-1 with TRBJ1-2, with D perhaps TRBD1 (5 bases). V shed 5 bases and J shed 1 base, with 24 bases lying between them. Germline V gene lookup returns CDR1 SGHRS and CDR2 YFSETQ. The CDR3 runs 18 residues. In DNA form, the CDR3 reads TGCGCCAGCAGGTTGCAGTGGTGGGGCGATACCCGTAACTATGGCTACACCTTC. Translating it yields CASRLQWWGDTRNYGYTF.

The CDR3 sequence: CASSPQPGRGTEAFF. In DNA form, the CDR3 reads TGTGCCAGCAGCCCCCAGCCGGGTAGGGGGACTGAAGCTTTCTTT. V and J are TRBV14 and TRBJ1-1; the D gene is possibly TRBD1 (6 bases). Germline V gene sequence: CDR1 SGHDN, CDR2 FVKESK. V lost 4 bases and J lost 5, with 17 bases in between. The CDR3 consists of 15 residues.

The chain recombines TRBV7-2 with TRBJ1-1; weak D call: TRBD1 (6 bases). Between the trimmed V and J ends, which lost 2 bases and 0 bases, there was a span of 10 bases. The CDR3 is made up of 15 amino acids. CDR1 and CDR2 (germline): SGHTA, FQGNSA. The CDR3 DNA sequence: TGTGCCAGCAGCTTAACAGGGAGGGTGAACACTGAAGCTTTCTTT. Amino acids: CASSLTGRVNTEAFF.

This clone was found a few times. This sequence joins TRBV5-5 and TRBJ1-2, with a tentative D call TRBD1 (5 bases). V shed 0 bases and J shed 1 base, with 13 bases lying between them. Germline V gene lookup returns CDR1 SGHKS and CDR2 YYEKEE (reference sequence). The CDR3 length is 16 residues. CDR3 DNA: TGTGCCAGCAGCTTGGGCCTAGGGGCTATTAACTATGGCTACACCTTC. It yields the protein CASSLGLGAINYGYTF. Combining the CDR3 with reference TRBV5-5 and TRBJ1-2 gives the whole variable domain DAGVTQSPTHLIKTRGQQVTLRCSPISGHKSVSWYQQVLGQGPQFIFQYYEKEERGRGNFPDRFSARQFPNYSSELNVNALLLGDSALYLCASSLGLGAINYGYTFGSGTRLTVV.

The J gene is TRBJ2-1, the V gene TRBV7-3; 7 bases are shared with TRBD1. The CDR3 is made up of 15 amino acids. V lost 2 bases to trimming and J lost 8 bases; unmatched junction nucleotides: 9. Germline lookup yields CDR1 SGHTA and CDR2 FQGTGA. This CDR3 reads CASSLEQGLAHEQFF. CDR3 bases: TGTGCCAGCAGCTTAGAACAGGGGCTCGCCCATGAGCAGTTCTTC.

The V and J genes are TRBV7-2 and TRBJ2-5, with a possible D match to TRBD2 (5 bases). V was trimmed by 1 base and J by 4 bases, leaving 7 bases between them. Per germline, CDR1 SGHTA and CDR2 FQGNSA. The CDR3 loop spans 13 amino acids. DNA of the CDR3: TGTGCCAGCAGCTTAGTTGGAGGAGAGACCCAGTACTTC. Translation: CASSLVGGETQYF.

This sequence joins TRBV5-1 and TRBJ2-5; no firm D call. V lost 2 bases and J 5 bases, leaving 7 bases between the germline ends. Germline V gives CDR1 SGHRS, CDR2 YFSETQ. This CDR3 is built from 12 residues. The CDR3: CASSLQLETQYF. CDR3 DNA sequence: TGCGCCAGCAGCTTACAGCTGGAGACCCAGTACTTC.

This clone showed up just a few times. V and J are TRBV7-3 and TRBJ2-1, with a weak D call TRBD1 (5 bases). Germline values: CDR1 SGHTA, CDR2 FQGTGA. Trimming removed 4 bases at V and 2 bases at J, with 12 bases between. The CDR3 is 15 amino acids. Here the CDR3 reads CASSSTVVTYNEQFF. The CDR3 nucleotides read TGTGCCAGCAGCTCGACAGTTGTGACCTACAATGAGCAGTTCTTC.

The CDR3 DNA reads TGTGCCAGCAGTGAAGCGCTCACCACACTCGACAGGGGGGGTGGCTACACCTTC. It translates to CASSEALTTLDRGGGYTF. The gene calls are TRBV6-1 and TRBJ1-2, with 9 bases that match TRBD1. In germline, CDR1 is MNHNS, CDR2 SASEGT. CDR3 length: 18 amino acids. V lost 0 bases and J lost 7; bases outside the gene matches: 15.

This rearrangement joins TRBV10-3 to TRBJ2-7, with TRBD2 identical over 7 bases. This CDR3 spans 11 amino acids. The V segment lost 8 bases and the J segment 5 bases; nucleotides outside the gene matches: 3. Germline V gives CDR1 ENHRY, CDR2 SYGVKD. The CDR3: CAIGGGDEQYF. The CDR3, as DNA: TGTGCCATCGGGGGAGGGGACGAGCAGTACTTC.

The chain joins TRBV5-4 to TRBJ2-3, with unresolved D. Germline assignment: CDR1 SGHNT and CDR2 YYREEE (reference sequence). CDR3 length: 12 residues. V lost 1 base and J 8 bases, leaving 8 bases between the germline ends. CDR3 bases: TGTGCCAGCAGCTTGCCTTCGGGTACGCAGTATTTT. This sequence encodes CASSLPSGTQYF.

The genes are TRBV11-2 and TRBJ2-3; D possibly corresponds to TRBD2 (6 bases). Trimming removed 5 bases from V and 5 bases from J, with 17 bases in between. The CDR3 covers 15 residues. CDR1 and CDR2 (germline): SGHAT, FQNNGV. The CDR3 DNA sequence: TGTGCCAGCAGCGCCCCGGGAGCGGCAATAGATACGCAGTATTTT. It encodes CASSAPGAAIDTQYF.

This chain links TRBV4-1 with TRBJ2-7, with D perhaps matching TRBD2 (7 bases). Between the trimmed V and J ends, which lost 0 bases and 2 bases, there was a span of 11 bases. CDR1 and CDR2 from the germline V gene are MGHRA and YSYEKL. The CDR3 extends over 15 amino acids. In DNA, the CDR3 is TGCGCCAGCAGCCAAGATTTGCGGGGGCCCTACGAGCAGTACTTC. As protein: CASSQDLRGPYEQYF.

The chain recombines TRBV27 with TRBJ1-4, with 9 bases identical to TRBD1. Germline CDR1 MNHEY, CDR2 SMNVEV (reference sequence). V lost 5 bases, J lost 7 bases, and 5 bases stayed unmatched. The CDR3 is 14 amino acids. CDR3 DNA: TGTGCCAGCAGTCGACAGGGGGGAGCTGAAAAACTGTTTTTT. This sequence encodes CASSRQGGAEKLFF.

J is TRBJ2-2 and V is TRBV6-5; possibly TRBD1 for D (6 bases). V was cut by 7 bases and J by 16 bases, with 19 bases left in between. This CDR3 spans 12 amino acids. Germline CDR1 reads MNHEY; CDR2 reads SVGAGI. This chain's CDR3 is CASTPPTGKPFF. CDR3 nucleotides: TGTGCCAGCACTCCTCCAACAGGGAAGCCGTTTTTT.

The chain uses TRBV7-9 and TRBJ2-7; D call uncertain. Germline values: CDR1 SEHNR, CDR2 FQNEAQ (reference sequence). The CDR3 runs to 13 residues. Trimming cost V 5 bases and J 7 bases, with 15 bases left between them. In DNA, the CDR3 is TGTGCCAGCAGCCTCCTCGGAGCGTATGAGCAGTACTTC. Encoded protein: CASSLLGAYEQYF.